The 28 T cell receptor beta chains below were found in one sample sequenced in a study of cytotoxic CD8 clonotypes in ibrutinib-treated CLL (dated by TCRdb to the early 2020s). The library was prepared using the immunoSEQ multiplex PCR assay. Imported from immuneACCESS, the table was reduced by TCRdb to in-frame sequences with V and J called. These copies leave out some clones; in studies compared against another copy, an unresolved V gene accounts for under half, and the cause of the remainder is not known. Across this sample there are 250,000 or so clones, with roughly 70% seen only once. The biggest ten clones account for 15% of the sample. The time point tag for this specimen amounts to: approximately 2 years on ibrutinib. The specimen comprised PBMCs, sampled after 24 months of ibrutinib treatment. Receptors originate from a human donor with chronic lymphocytic leukemia.

The rearrangement joins TRBV11-3 to TRBJ2-7; no firm D call. Trimming shortened V by 3 bases and J by 7 bases, and 16 bases separated the two germline ends. CDR1 SGHNT and CDR2 YENEEA come from the germline V gene. The length of the CDR3 is 14 residues. The CDR3 nucleotides are TGTGCCAGCAGCTTGGGGTGGTACGTTTATGAGCAGTACTTC. It encodes CASSLGWYVYEQYF.

This sequence joins TRBV7-2 and TRBJ2-7; D ambiguous. Trimming stripped 4 bases from V and 0 bases from J, with 13 bases between. In germline, CDR1 is SGHTA, CDR2 FQGNSA. The CDR3 runs 15 residues. The CDR3 nucleotides are TGTGCCAGCAGCTCCGTGGGAAAGAGCTCCTACGAGCAGTACTTC. As protein: CASSSVGKSSYEQYF.

This chain's CDR3 is CASSYRGPVGEQYF. The CDR3 nucleotides are TGTGCCAGCAGTTATCGAGGTCCCGTTGGTGAGCAGTACTTC. The chain uses TRBV6-5 and TRBJ2-7; D not certain. CDR1 MNHEY and CDR2 SVGAGI come from the germline V gene. V was clipped by 3 bases and J by 7 bases, with 16 bases between them. The CDR3 is made up of 14 amino acids.

The CDR3, as DNA: TGTGCCAGCAGTTACTCGAAAGGCTCCTACGAGCAGTACTTC. Amino acids: CASSYSKGSYEQYF. This rearrangement joins TRBV6-5 to TRBJ2-7, with no clear D. The ends were cut back, 0 bases at V and 0 bases at J, with 6 bases in the middle. Germline V gives CDR1 MNHEY, CDR2 SVGAGI. This CDR3 comprises 14 residues.

J is TRBJ2-5 and V is TRBV7-9; 8 bases match TRBD1. Trimming cost V 4 bases and J 3 bases; bases outside gene matches: 7. CDR1 and CDR2 (germline): SEHNR, FQNEAQ (reference sequence). This CDR3 is 15 amino acids long. CDR3 sequence reads: CASSSAGGGEETQYF. Written as DNA, the CDR3 is TGTGCCAGCAGCTCAGCAGGGGGCGGAGAAGAGACCCAGTACTTC.

The chain joins TRBV27 to TRBJ2-7; TRBD2 is a possible D gene (6 bases). The CDR3 has 15 residues. Germline lookup yields CDR1 MNHEY and CDR2 SMNVEV (reference sequence). V was shortened by 1 base and J by 5 bases, with 15 bases between the two germline ends. The CDR3 DNA reads as TGTGCCAGCAGTTTATACAGACTAGATGACGACGAGCAGTACTTC. This codes for CASSLYRLDDDEQYF.

The CDR3 protein is CASSRDSPRETQYF. Written as DNA, the CDR3 is TGTGCCAGCTCACGGGACAGCCCTCGGGAGACCCAGTACTTC. V is TRBV18 and J is TRBJ2-5, with 7 bases that match TRBD1. Germline values: CDR1 KGHSH, CDR2 LQKENI. V shed 4 bases and J 5 bases; nucleotides not matched to a gene: 7. CDR3 length equals 14 residues.

This clone was counted only a few times. The CDR3 loop reads CASSWTSAYNEQFF. The CDR3, as DNA: TGTGCCAGCAGCTGGACTAGCGCGTACAATGAGCAGTTCTTC. This chain connects TRBV27 to TRBJ2-1; TRBD2 aligns across 9 bases. Trimming removed 6 bases from V and 4 bases from J; junction bases left unmatched: 4. This CDR3 is 14 amino acids long. Germline CDR1 is MNHEY and CDR2 is SMNVEV (reference sequence).

The chain combines TRBV9 with TRBJ1-5; TRBD1 matches 10 bases. Germline assignment: CDR1 SGDLS and CDR2 YYNGEE. The trim removed 4 bases at V and 1 base at J, leaving 5 bases unmatched. The CDR3 covers 16 residues. The CDR3, as DNA: TGTGCCAGCAGCCCCCGGGACAGGGGAAGCAATCAGCCCCAGCATTTT. As protein: CASSPRDRGSNQPQHF.

This rearrangement joins TRBV5-6 to TRBJ2-5, with D perhaps TRBD1 or TRBD2 (5 bases each). Germline V lookup: CDR1 SGHDT, CDR2 YYEEEE. V lost 6 bases to trimming and J lost 2 bases, with 11 bases between them. The CDR3 totals 13 residues. CDR3: CASTRWGQETQYF. The CDR3, as DNA: TGTGCCAGCACCCGGTGGGGGCAAGAGACCCAGTACTTC.

The rearrangement joins TRBV27 to TRBJ1-1; 8 nucleotides line up with TRBD1. The CDR3 runs 15 residues. CDR1 is MNHEY, CDR2 SMNVEV, per germline (reference sequence). The J segment lost 6 bases and the V segment lost 5 bases, leaving 11 bases of the junction unmatched. CDR3 sequence (DNA): TGTGCCAGCAGTGCAACTGGACAGGGAAAGGCTGAAGCTTTCTTT. This sequence encodes CASSATGQGKAEAFF.

The chain carries TRBV7-6 and TRBJ2-1, with TRBD1 matching over 7 bases. V lost 3 bases to trimming and J lost 4 bases; unmatched junction nucleotides: 3. This CDR3 is built from 14 residues. Germline V gives CDR1 SGHVS, CDR2 FNYEAQ. CDR3: CASSLGTVYNEQFF. The CDR3 bases are TGTGCCAGCAGCTTGGGGACAGTGTACAATGAGCAGTTCTTC.

The chain uses TRBV29-1 and TRBJ2-1; 7 nucleotides align to TRBD1. V gave up 5 bases and J gave up 7 bases; unmatched junction bases: 8. From germline, CDR1 is SQVTM and CDR2 ANQGSEA. The CDR3 is 13 residues long. This chain's CDR3 is CSVLVQGTNEQFF. The CDR3 DNA reads as TGCAGCGTTTTGGTACAGGGGACGAATGAGCAGTTCTTC.

This chain uses TRBV5-1 with TRBJ2-7; D is unclear. CDR1 is SGHRS, CDR2 YFSETQ, per germline. Trimming removed 5 bases from V and 3 bases from J, with 9 bases in between. This CDR3 is 12 amino acids long. This CDR3 reads CASSSADYEQYF. Here the CDR3 DNA reads TGCGCCAGCAGTTCCGCCGACTACGAGCAGTACTTC.

J is TRBJ2-7 and V is TRBV4-1; the D call may be TRBD1 or TRBD2 (6 bases each). Trimming removed 0 bases from V and 3 bases from J, with 21 bases in between. CDR1 and CDR2 from the germline V gene are MGHRA and YSYEKL. The CDR3 sequence is 18 residues long. CDR3: CASSQEPQGGRADYEQYF. DNA of the CDR3: TGCGCCAGCAGCCAAGAGCCACAGGGAGGTAGGGCGGACTACGAGCAGTACTTC.

CDR3 residues: CASSTRGGLNTGELFF. CDR3 DNA: TGTGCCAGCAGCACCCGGGGGGGTCTGAACACCGGGGAGCTGTTTTTT. The J gene is TRBJ2-2, the V gene TRBV7-3; 8 nucleotides match TRBD2. The V segment lost 5 bases and the J segment 1 base; nucleotides outside the gene matches: 6. This CDR3 is 16 amino acids long. Germline V lookup: CDR1 SGHTA, CDR2 FQGTGA.

The chain's CDR3 is CASSFRENTGELFF. The CDR3 DNA sequence: TGCGCCAGCAGCTTCAGGGAAAACACCGGGGAGCTGTTTTTT. The rearrangement joins TRBV5-1 to TRBJ2-2; tentatively, D is TRBD1 (5 bases). Between the trimmed V and J ends, which lost 2 bases and 2 bases, there was a span of 7 bases. Germline V gene sequence: CDR1 SGHRS, CDR2 YFSETQ. The CDR3 sequence is 14 residues long.

The chain is built from TRBV4-2 and TRBJ2-7; D is undetermined. Trimming pared 0 bases from V and 2 bases from J, leaving 11 bases between. CDR1 and CDR2 from the germline V gene are LGHNA and YNFKEQ. The CDR3 covers 15 residues. CDR3 in amino acids: CASSQDSAGTYEQYF. The CDR3 DNA is TGTGCCAGCAGCCAAGATTCGGCAGGCACCTACGAGCAGTACTTC.

This clone came up once. This rearrangement joins TRBV5-8 to TRBJ2-7; possibly TRBD1 for D (6 bases). The CDR3 contains 14 residues. Looked up from germline, CDR1 is SGHTS and CDR2 is YDEGEE. Trimming stripped 2 bases from V and 1 base from J, with 10 bases between. DNA of the CDR3: TGTGCCAGCAGCTTCGACAGGAATTCCTACGAGCAGTACTTC. Protein: CASSFDRNSYEQYF.

The rearrangement links TRBV10-1 to TRBJ2-5; tentatively, D is TRBD2 (5 bases). Germline CDR1 and CDR2: WNHNN and SYGVQD (reference sequence). The CDR3 sequence is 15 residues long. The V gene lost 0 bases and the J gene lost 3 bases, with 11 bases spanning the gap. This CDR3 is CASSESSSGKETQYF. The CDR3 DNA is TGCGCCAGCAGTGAGTCGAGTTCCGGGAAAGAGACCCAGTACTTC.

The sample holds a few counts of this clone. This rearrangement joins TRBV27 to TRBJ2-2, with a weak D call TRBD1 (8 bases). The CDR3 is 15 residues long. The V gene lost 6 bases and the J gene lost 5 bases, with 16 bases spanning the gap. Germline V lookup: CDR1 MNHEY, CDR2 SMNVEV (reference sequence). Here the CDR3 reads CASRRQGRATGELFF. The CDR3 bases are TGTGCCAGCAGAAGACAGGGGAGGGCAACCGGGGAGCTGTTTTTT.

V usage is TRBV29-1 and J usage is TRBJ2-1; possibly TRBD2 for D (6 bases). V lost 6 bases and J lost 3, with 18 bases in between. Germline CDR1 is SQVTM and CDR2 is ANQGSEA. The length of the CDR3 is 15 residues. The CDR3 DNA reads TGCAGCGTCGCCCTAGCGCCAACGCTCTACAATGAGCAGTTCTTC. Translating it yields CSVALAPTLYNEQFF.

As to this clone: The junction shows a germline mismatch at one end, possibly a read error. V gene TRBV2 combines with J gene TRBJ2-5; D may be TRBD1 or TRBD2 (6 bases each). Germline V gives CDR1 SNHLY, CDR2 FYNNEI. This CDR3 has 13 amino acids. This chain's CDR3 is CASSGGGQEAQYF. CDR3 DNA: TGTGCCAGCAGCGGAGGGGGACAAGAGGCCCAGTACTTC. Using reference TRBV2 and TRBJ2-5 for the parts outside the CDR3, the full variable domain is EPEVTQTPSHQVTQMGQEVILRCVPISNHLYFYWYRQILGQKVEFLVSFYNNEISEKSEIFDDQFSVERPDGSNFTLKIRSTKLEDSAMYFCASSGGGQEAQYFGPGTRLLVL.

Worth noting for this clone: An end of the junction differs from the germline gene, which may be a read error. CDR3 DNA: TGTGCTAGCAGCTTAGTAGGAATCCTAGCGGGAGGGACTTACGAGCAGTACTTC. Its protein is CASSLVGILAGGTYEQYF. The V and J genes are TRBV7-7 and TRBJ2-7; 12 nucleotides align to TRBD2. The CDR3 totals 18 residues. From germline, CDR1 is SSHAT and CDR2 FNYEAQ (reference sequence). Looking up the rest from reference TRBV7-7 and TRBJ2-7 gives the full variable domain: GAGVSQSPRYKVTKRGQDVTLRCDPISSHATLYWYQQALGQGPEFLTYFNYEAQPDKSGLPSDRFSAERPEGSISTLTIQRTEQRDSAMYRCASSLVGILAGGTYEQYFGPGTRLTVT.

This sequence joins TRBV27 and TRBJ2-7; D gene unclear. Germline V CDR1 and CDR2: MNHEY, SMNVEV (reference sequence). This CDR3 has 13 amino acids. V gave up 2 bases and J gave up 6 bases, with 11 bases separating them. The CDR3 region has the DNA TGTGCCAGCAGTTTACTCCCGGTCCGCGAGCAGTACTTC. It specifies CASSLLPVREQYF.

The V and J genes are TRBV6-6 and TRBJ2-7, with TRBD1 matching 10 bases. The junction had 4 bases not matched to a gene; V was cut back by 5 bases and J by 3 bases. This CDR3 has 14 residues. Germline CDR1 MNHNY, CDR2 SVGAGI (reference sequence). In nucleotides, the CDR3 is TGTGCCAGCAGTCCCGGGACAGGGGACTACGAGCAGTACTTC. Its protein product is CASSPGTGDYEQYF.

This clone has a handful of counts. This CDR3 is CASSVEGEGELFF. CDR3 DNA sequence: TGTGCCAGCAGCGTAGAGGGGGAAGGGGAACTGTTTTTT. The chain has TRBV9 and TRBJ1-4, with TRBD1 as a possible D gene (6 bases). V lost 0 bases to trimming and J lost 12 bases, with 12 bases between them. The CDR3 sequence is 13 residues long. CDR1 SGDLS and CDR2 YYNGEE come from the germline V gene.

This CDR3 reads CSVEDRDFSYEQYF. The CDR3 DNA reads TGCAGCGTTGAAGATCGGGACTTTTCCTACGAGCAGTACTTC. The rearrangement joins TRBV29-1 to TRBJ2-7; possibly TRBD2 for D (6 bases). There are 14 residues in the CDR3. V gave up 0 bases and J gave up 1 base, with 10 bases separating them. The germline CDR1 and CDR2 sequences are SQVTM and ANQGSEA.